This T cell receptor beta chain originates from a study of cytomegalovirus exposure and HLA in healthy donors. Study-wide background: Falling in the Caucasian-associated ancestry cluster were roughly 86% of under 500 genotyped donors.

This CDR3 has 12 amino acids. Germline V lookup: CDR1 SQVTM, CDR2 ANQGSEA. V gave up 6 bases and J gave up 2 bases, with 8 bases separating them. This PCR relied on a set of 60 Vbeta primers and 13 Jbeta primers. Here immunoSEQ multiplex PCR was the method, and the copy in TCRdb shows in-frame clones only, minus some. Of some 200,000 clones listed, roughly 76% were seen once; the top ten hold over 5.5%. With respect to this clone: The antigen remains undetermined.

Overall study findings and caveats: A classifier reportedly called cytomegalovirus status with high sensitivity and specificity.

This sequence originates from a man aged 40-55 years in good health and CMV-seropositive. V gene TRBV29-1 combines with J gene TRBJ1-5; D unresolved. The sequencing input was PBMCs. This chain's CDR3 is CSVGEGNQPQHF. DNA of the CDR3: TGCAGCGTCGGGGAGGGCAATCAGCCCCAGCATTTT.